This T cell receptor beta chain came from a study of cytomegalovirus exposure and HLA in healthy donors. Study as a whole: From donors who were HLA-typed, an early data release held 80 million or so unique TCRs. Assignment to the Caucasian-associated ancestry cluster applied to 81% of the roughly 420 genotyped donors.

Study-level findings and limits: One cluster of highly shared sequence variants probably arose as a sequencing artifact. TCR beta V segments were, for the most part, productive about 87% or about 30% of the time in an earlier analysis.

Concerning this clone: As yet, its antigen is unknown.

The J segment lost 5 bases and the V segment lost 5 bases, leaving 9 bases of the junction unmatched. Germline CDR1 MNHNS, CDR2 SASEGT. The CDR3 covers 15 residues. A multiplex PCR was run with 60 Vbeta primers and 13 Jbeta primers. Profiled with immunoSEQ multiplex PCR; TCRdb holds only in-frame clones, not every one. The sample has around 130,000 clones; over 60% are singletons. The chain is built from TRBV6-1 and TRBJ2-3, with 8 bases that match TRBD1. Sequenced material: PBMCs. This TCR was recovered from a man aged 35-49 years in good health and CMV-seronegative. This chain's CDR3 is CASSFTGQDVDTQYF. In DNA form, the CDR3 reads TGTGCCAGCAGTTTCACGGGACAGGATGTAGATACGCAGTATTTT.